This is a list of T cell receptor beta chains from one sample in a study of Graves' ophthalmopathy and Graves' hyperthyroidism. TCRdb ran MiXCR on the multiplex PCR reads and lists one entry per CDR3 protein. This table holds roughly 500,000 distinct CDR3 sequences, around 15% found once. Sequenced: blood. The receptors stem from a woman in her twenties or thirties with Graves' ophthalmopathy. CDR3s include the opening cysteine and the closing phenylalanine or tryptophan. D genes are given only for firm matches. Clone sizes are given selectively: once, few, many, or a class where the clone is expanded.

d_call: NA; j_call: TRBJ2-7; clone_size: many; v_call: TRBV3-1; cdr3_aa: CASSQDEISAYEQYF; cdr3_nt: TGTGCCAGCAGCCAAGATGAAATATCCGCCTACGAGCAGTACTTC
d_call: NA; j_call: TRBJ1-6; clone_size: many; v_call: TRBV12-3/TRBV12-4; cdr3_aa: CASSFGSYYNSPLHF; cdr3_nt: TGTGCCAGCAGTTTCGGAAGCTACTATAATTCACCCCTCCACTTT
d_call: NA; j_call: TRBJ2-5; clone_size: many; v_call: TRBV15; cdr3_aa: CATSREYIAVRIKETQYF; cdr3_nt: TGTGCCACCAGCAGAGAATATATCGCGGTCAGGATTAAAGAGACCCAGTACTTC
d_call: NA; j_call: TRBJ2-5; clone_size: NA; v_call: TRBV30; cdr3_aa: CAWSLGRGRMETQYF; cdr3_nt: TGTGCCTGGAGTCTGGGGCGGGGACGGATGGAGACCCAGTACTTC
d_call: NA; j_call: TRBJ1-6; clone_size: few; v_call: TRBV6-1; cdr3_aa: CASSSGTNSPLHF; cdr3_nt: TGTGCCAGCAGTTCCGGGACAAATTCACCCCTCCACTTT
d_call: NA; j_call: TRBJ2-5; clone_size: many; v_call: TRBV28; cdr3_aa: CAIPSLGLGETQYF; cdr3_nt: TGTGCCATCCCCTCCCTGGGGCTTGGTGAGACCCAGTACTTC
d_call: NA; j_call: TRBJ2-7; clone_size: many; v_call: TRBV27; cdr3_aa: CASKDGGTYEQYF; cdr3_nt: TGTGCCAGCAAGGATGGGGGAACCTACGAGCAGTACTTC
d_call: NA; j_call: TRBJ1-1; clone_size: many; v_call: TRBV6-1; cdr3_aa: CASSPQGGPTNTEAFF; cdr3_nt: TGTGCCAGCAGTCCCCAAGGGGGGCCAACGAACACTGAAGCTTTCTTT
d_call: NA; j_call: TRBJ1-1; clone_size: NA; v_call: TRBV19; cdr3_aa: CASSMSKRSGAFF; cdr3_nt: TGTGCCAGTAGTATGAGTAAAAGGTCAGGAGCTTTCTTT
d_call: NA; j_call: TRBJ2-7; clone_size: many; v_call: TRBV11-3; cdr3_aa: CASSPDAGYEQYF; cdr3_nt: TGTGCCAGCAGCCCGGACGCGGGCTACGAGCAGTACTTC
d_call: NA; j_call: TRBJ2-2; clone_size: NA; v_call: TRBV6-2/TRBV6-3; cdr3_aa: CASSYSRLGVAPTGELFF; cdr3_nt: TGTGCCAGCAGTTACTCGAGGCTGGGGGTAGCCCCAACCGGGGAGCTGTTTTTT
d_call: NA; j_call: TRBJ1-5; clone_size: many; v_call: TRBV12-3/TRBV12-4; cdr3_aa: CASSFRVNQPQHF; cdr3_nt: TGTGCCAGCAGTTTCAGGGTAAATCAGCCCCAGCATTTT
d_call: TRBD2; j_call: TRBJ2-5; clone_size: NA; v_call: TRBV20-1; cdr3_aa: CSARDPAGGGETQYF; cdr3_nt: TGCAGTGCTAGAGATCCCGCCGGGGGGGGAGAGACCCAGTACTTC
d_call: TRBD1; j_call: TRBJ2-7; clone_size: many; v_call: TRBV27; cdr3_aa: CASSLSRDRPYEQYF; cdr3_nt: TGTGCCAGCAGTTTATCCCGGGACAGACCCTACGAGCAGTACTTC
d_call: TRBD1; j_call: TRBJ2-5; clone_size: many; v_call: TRBV13; cdr3_aa: CASSPKDRGRETQYF; cdr3_nt: TGTGCCAGCAGTCCAAAGGACAGGGGGCGCGAGACCCAGTACTTC
d_call: TRBD2; j_call: TRBJ2-7; clone_size: many; v_call: TRBV12-3/TRBV12-4; cdr3_aa: CASSLGQRLAGDYEQYF; cdr3_nt: TGTGCCAGCAGTTTAGGTCAAAGACTAGCGGGGGACTACGAGCAGTACTTC
d_call: NA; j_call: TRBJ1-2; clone_size: NA; v_call: TRBV6-1; cdr3_aa: CASSPGEGYTF; cdr3_nt: TGTGCCAGCAGTCCAGGAGAAGGCTACACCTTC
d_call: NA; j_call: TRBJ2-7; clone_size: many; v_call: TRBV6-2/TRBV6-3; cdr3_aa: CASSFSRIYEQYF; cdr3_nt: TGTGCCAGCAGTTTTAGTAGAATCTACGAGCAGTACTTC
d_call: NA; j_call: TRBJ2-7; clone_size: many; v_call: TRBV4-1; cdr3_aa: CASSLDRPYEQYF; cdr3_nt: TGCGCCAGCAGCCTGGACCGACCCTACGAGCAGTACTTC
d_call: NA; j_call: TRBJ2-5; clone_size: many; v_call: TRBV30; cdr3_aa: CAWSIGLSQETQYF; cdr3_nt: TGTGCCTGGAGTATAGGACTGTCTCAAGAGACCCAGTACTTC
d_call: NA; j_call: TRBJ1-1; clone_size: NA; v_call: TRBV6-1; cdr3_aa: CASSASGSCDTEAFF; cdr3_nt: TGTGCCAGCAGTGCTAGCGGTTCTTGTGACACTGAAGCTTTCTTT
d_call: TRBD1; j_call: TRBJ1-6; clone_size: NA; v_call: TRBV30; cdr3_aa: CAGTGSTPYNSPLHF; cdr3_nt: TGTGCCGGGACAGGGTCTACGCCCTATAATTCACCCCTCCACTTT
d_call: NA; j_call: TRBJ2-7; clone_size: NA; v_call: TRBV28; cdr3_aa: CASSFQTVRVQYF; cdr3_nt: TGTGCCAGCAGTTTCCAGACAGTACGAGTGCAGTACTTC
d_call: TRBD1; j_call: TRBJ1-5; clone_size: many; v_call: TRBV2; cdr3_aa: CASSEFGQGNQPQHF; cdr3_nt: TGTGCCAGCAGTGAATTCGGACAGGGCAATCAGCCCCAGCATTTT
d_call: TRBD2; j_call: TRBJ2-7; clone_size: few; v_call: TRBV4-2; cdr3_aa: CASRDGLAGGRSYEQYF; cdr3_nt: TGTGCCAGCAGAGATGGACTAGCGGGTGGTCGCTCCTACGAGCAGTACTTC
d_call: NA; j_call: TRBJ1-1; clone_size: many; v_call: TRBV12-3/TRBV12-4; cdr3_aa: CASSLVEAFF; cdr3_nt: TGTGCCAGCAGTTTAGTCGAAGCTTTCTTT
d_call: NA; j_call: TRBJ2-2; clone_size: many; v_call: TRBV6-5; cdr3_aa: CASSYTPEGAGELFF; cdr3_nt: TGTGCCAGCAGTTACACCCCAGAGGGGGCCGGGGAGCTGTTTTTT
d_call: NA; j_call: TRBJ1-5; clone_size: many; v_call: TRBV7-8; cdr3_aa: CASSYSRQVNQPQHF; cdr3_nt: TGTGCCAGCAGCTATAGTCGACAGGTTAATCAGCCCCAGCATTTT
d_call: NA; j_call: TRBJ2-7; clone_size: many; v_call: TRBV20-1; cdr3_aa: CSARGTANDYEQYF; cdr3_nt: TGCAGTGCTAGAGGGACAGCCAATGACTACGAGCAGTACTTC
d_call: TRBD1; j_call: TRBJ1-2; clone_size: many; v_call: TRBV12-3/TRBV12-4; cdr3_aa: CASRYAGTGRSYGYTF; cdr3_nt: TGTGCCAGCAGGTACGCCGGGACAGGCCGGTCCTATGGCTACACCTTC
d_call: TRBD1; j_call: TRBJ2-2; clone_size: few; v_call: TRBV11-2; cdr3_aa: CASSPTGVIVPGELFF; cdr3_nt: TGTGCCAGCAGCCCAACAGGGGTGATAGTTCCCGGGGAGCTGTTTTTT
d_call: NA; j_call: TRBJ1-6; clone_size: many; v_call: TRBV4-1; cdr3_aa: CASSEGYRERNSPLHF; cdr3_nt: TGCGCCAGCAGCGAAGGATACAGGGAAAGGAATTCACCCCTCCACTTT
d_call: NA; j_call: TRBJ2-7; clone_size: many; v_call: TRBV20-1; cdr3_aa: CSASGMSSYEQYF; cdr3_nt: TGCAGTGCTAGCGGAATGAGCTCCTACGAGCAGTACTTC
d_call: NA; j_call: TRBJ2-5; clone_size: NA; v_call: TRBV28; cdr3_aa: CATGLGVPQETQYF; cdr3_nt: TGTGCTACGGGTTTGGGGGTCCCCCAAGAGACCCAGTACTTC
d_call: NA; j_call: TRBJ1-5; clone_size: many; v_call: TRBV5-1; cdr3_aa: CASSSDGGQPQHF; cdr3_nt: TGCGCCAGCAGCTCCGACGGGGGACAGCCCCAGCATTTT
d_call: NA; j_call: TRBJ2-5; clone_size: NA; v_call: TRBV5-1; cdr3_aa: CASSPPLVETQYF; cdr3_nt: TGCGCCAGCAGCCCCCCCCTAGTTGAGACCCAGTACTTC
d_call: TRBD1; j_call: TRBJ1-2; clone_size: NA; v_call: TRBV20-1; cdr3_aa: CSATDRGPEGYTF; cdr3_nt: TGCAGTGCTACGGACAGGGGGCCTGAAGGCTACACCTTC
d_call: NA; j_call: TRBJ1-1; clone_size: many; v_call: TRBV6-1; cdr3_aa: CASQEIGNQRLGNTEAFF; cdr3_nt: TGTGCCAGCCAGGAAATCGGGAACCAGCGACTCGGGAACACTGAAGCTTTCTTT
d_call: TRBD1; j_call: TRBJ1-1; clone_size: many; v_call: TRBV10-3; cdr3_aa: CAIRGTGDPNTEAFF; cdr3_nt: TGTGCCATCAGAGGGACAGGGGACCCGAACACTGAAGCTTTCTTT
d_call: TRBD2; j_call: TRBJ2-5; clone_size: many; v_call: TRBV6-5; cdr3_aa: CASSSRTSGQETQYF; cdr3_nt: TGTGCCAGCAGTTCCCGGACTAGCGGGCAAGAGACCCAGTACTTC
d_call: TRBD2; j_call: TRBJ2-7; clone_size: NA; v_call: TRBV6-2/TRBV6-3; cdr3_aa: CASSYSTSGGSYEQYF; cdr3_nt: TGTGCCAGCAGTTACTCGACTAGCGGGGGTTCCTACGAGCAGTACTTC
d_call: NA; j_call: TRBJ2-5; clone_size: NA; v_call: TRBV7-9; cdr3_aa: CASSQTGWETQYF; cdr3_nt: TGTGCCAGCAGCCAGACAGGTTGGGAGACCCAGTACTTC
d_call: NA; j_call: TRBJ1-1; clone_size: few; v_call: TRBV19; cdr3_aa: CASRGGHLNTEAFF; cdr3_nt: TGTGCCAGTAGGGGGGGGCACCTGAACACTGAAGCTTTCTTT
d_call: TRBD1; j_call: TRBJ1-1; clone_size: many; v_call: TRBV13; cdr3_aa: CASSLGTGSNTEAFF; cdr3_nt: TGTGCCAGCAGCTTGGGGACAGGGTCGAACACTGAAGCTTTCTTT
d_call: TRBD2; j_call: TRBJ2-7; clone_size: many; v_call: TRBV28; cdr3_aa: CASRSSGGIYEQYF; cdr3_nt: TGTGCCAGCAGATCCAGCGGGGGGATCTACGAGCAGTACTTC
d_call: NA; j_call: TRBJ1-2; clone_size: NA; v_call: TRBV12-3/TRBV12-4; cdr3_aa: CASSFRWGYTF; cdr3_nt: TGTGCCAGCAGTTTCAGGTGGGGCTACACCTTC
d_call: NA; j_call: TRBJ2-3; clone_size: NA; v_call: TRBV6-2/TRBV6-3; cdr3_aa: CASSYAHSTDTQYF; cdr3_nt: TGTGCCAGCAGTTACGCCCACTCCACAGATACGCAGTATTTT
d_call: NA; j_call: TRBJ1-2; clone_size: few; v_call: TRBV28; cdr3_aa: CVSRPHGQVNYGYTF; cdr3_nt: TGTGTCAGCAGGCCCCACGGGCAGGTTAACTATGGCTACACCTTC
d_call: NA; j_call: TRBJ1-1; clone_size: many; v_call: TRBV29-1; cdr3_aa: CSVAGGASNTEAFF; cdr3_nt: TGCAGCGTTGCGGGGGGCGCATCGAACACTGAAGCTTTCTTT
d_call: NA; j_call: TRBJ2-6; clone_size: many; v_call: TRBV2; cdr3_aa: CASNRARGANVLTF; cdr3_nt: TGTGCCAGCAATCGTGCGCGCGGGGCCAACGTCCTGACTTTC
d_call: NA; j_call: TRBJ1-2; clone_size: many; v_call: TRBV20-1; cdr3_aa: CSARDMDGYTF; cdr3_nt: TGCAGTGCTAGAGATATGGATGGCTACACCTTC
d_call: TRBD1; j_call: TRBJ2-5; clone_size: many; v_call: TRBV7-3; cdr3_aa: CASSLTGEETQYF; cdr3_nt: TGTGCCAGCAGCCTGACAGGGGAGGAGACCCAGTACTTC
d_call: NA; j_call: TRBJ1-1; clone_size: few; v_call: TRBV2; cdr3_aa: CASSVAAGTEAFF; cdr3_nt: TGTGCCAGCAGTGTTGCGGCGGGCACTGAAGCTTTCTTT